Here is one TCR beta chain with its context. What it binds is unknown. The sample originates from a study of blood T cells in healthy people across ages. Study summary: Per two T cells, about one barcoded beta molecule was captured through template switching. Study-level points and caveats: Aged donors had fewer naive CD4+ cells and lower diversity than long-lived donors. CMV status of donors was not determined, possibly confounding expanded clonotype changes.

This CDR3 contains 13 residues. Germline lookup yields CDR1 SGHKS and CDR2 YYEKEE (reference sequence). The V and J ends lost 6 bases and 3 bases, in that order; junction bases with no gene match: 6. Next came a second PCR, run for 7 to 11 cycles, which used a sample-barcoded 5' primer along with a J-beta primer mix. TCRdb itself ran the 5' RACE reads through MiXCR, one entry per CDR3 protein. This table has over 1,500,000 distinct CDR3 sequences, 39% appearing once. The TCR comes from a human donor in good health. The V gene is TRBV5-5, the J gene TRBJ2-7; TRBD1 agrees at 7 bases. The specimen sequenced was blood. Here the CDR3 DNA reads TGTGCCAGCAAGCGGCAGGGGGTCTACGAGCAGTACTTC. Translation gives CASKRQGVYEQYF.